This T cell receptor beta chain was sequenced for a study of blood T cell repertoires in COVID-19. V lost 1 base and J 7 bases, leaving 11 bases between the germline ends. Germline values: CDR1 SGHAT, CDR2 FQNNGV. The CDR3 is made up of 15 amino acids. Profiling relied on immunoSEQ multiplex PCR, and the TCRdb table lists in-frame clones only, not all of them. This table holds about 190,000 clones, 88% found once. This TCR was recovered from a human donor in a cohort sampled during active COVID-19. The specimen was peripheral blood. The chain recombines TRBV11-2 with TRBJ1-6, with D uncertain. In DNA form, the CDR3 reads TGTGCCAGCAGCTTAGCGGGAGGCGTGAATTCACCCCTCCACTTT. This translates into CASSLAGGVNSPLHF.